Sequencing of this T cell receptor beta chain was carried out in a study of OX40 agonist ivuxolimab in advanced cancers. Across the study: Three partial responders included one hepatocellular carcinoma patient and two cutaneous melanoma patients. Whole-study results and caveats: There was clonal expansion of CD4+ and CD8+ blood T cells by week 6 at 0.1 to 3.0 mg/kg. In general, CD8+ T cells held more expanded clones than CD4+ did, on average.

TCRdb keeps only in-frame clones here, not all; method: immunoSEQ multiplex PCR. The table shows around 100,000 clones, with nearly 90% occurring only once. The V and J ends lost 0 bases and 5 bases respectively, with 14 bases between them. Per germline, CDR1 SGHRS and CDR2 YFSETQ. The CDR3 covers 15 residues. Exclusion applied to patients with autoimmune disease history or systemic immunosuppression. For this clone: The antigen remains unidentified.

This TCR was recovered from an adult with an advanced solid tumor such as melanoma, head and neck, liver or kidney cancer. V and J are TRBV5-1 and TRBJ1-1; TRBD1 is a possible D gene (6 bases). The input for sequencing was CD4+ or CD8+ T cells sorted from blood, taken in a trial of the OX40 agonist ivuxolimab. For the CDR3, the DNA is TGCGCCAGCAGCTTGGGTGGGGGCGCGCGGACTGAAGCTTTCTTT. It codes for CASSLGGGARTEAFF.